This T cell receptor (beta chain) was obtained from a study of shared clonotypes between healthy human individuals. The CDR3 spans 15 residues. V was pared by 5 bases and J by 1 base, with 5 bases of the junction left unmatched. The germline V gene encodes CDR1 SEHNR and CDR2 FQNEAQ (reference sequence). This was a deep-level run. The assay was immunoSEQ multiplex PCR, and TCRdb's table has in-frame clones only and misses some. The sample has a few million clones, more than 90% seen once. Regarding this clone: In the same sample, other DNA sequences code for this CDR3.

The receptor was isolated from a man younger than 35 in good health. The chain recombines TRBV7-9 with TRBJ2-3; 8 bases match TRBD1. Input material: naive CD4+ T cells sorted from blood. Specified subset: CD45RA+ positively selected. The CDR3 is CASSPGQGRTDTQYF. The CDR3 DNA reads TGTGCCAGCAGCCCCGGACAGGGTCGCACAGATACGCAGTATTTT.